The T cell receptor beta chain described here comes from a study of blood T cell repertoires in COVID-19. As for the study in general: The United States, Italy and Spain were the sources of the acute and convalescent COVID-19 samples. From T cells, B-cell-depleted T cells, or PBMCs came the material, which was cDNA or gDNA.

As originally analysed: Counts of nucleated cells, estimated from reference gene primer amplification, were obtained. Clones were read by immunoSEQ multiplex PCR, and TCRdb kept only the in-frame ones, dropping some. V and J calls plus clone size are reproduced from that table; the DNA served to infer D and trimming. The sample comprises fewer than 350,000 clones, roughly 91% of which are singletons, and around 2% rests with the top ten. The origin of this receptor is a woman aged 55-75 years in a cohort exposed to, infected with or recovered from COVID-19 (not recorded which). Sequenced input: PBMCs or T cells enriched from blood (not recorded which).

Here the CDR3 DNA reads TGTGCCAGCAGTTTACCAGGGGCCAGGCATTCACCCCTCCACTTT. Protein sequence: CASSLPGARHSPLHF. The chain carries TRBV28 and TRBJ1-6, with D tentatively TRBD1 (6 bases). Looked up from germline, CDR1 is MDHEN and CDR2 is SYDVKM. V was pared by 2 bases and J by 8 bases, with 13 bases between. The CDR3 runs 15 residues.